The rows below give T cell receptor beta chains drawn from one sample of a study of somatic mutations in cytotoxic T cells in rheumatoid arthritis. Some clones are missing from TCRdb's copy, which holds only in-frame ones; the method was immunoSEQ multiplex PCR. Of about 18,000 clones detected, more than 60% appear once; the ten largest clones hold around a fifth. Material for sequencing was CD8+ T cells sorted from blood. The receptors were sampled from a woman aged 55-69 years in good health. Each CDR3 is given without its conserved first and last residue.

TRBJ2-1	TRBV27	ASSDGDEQF
TRBJ1-1	TRBV18	ASSTTVVGGNTEAF
TRBJ2-1	TRBV4-1	ASSQALGEQF
TRBJ2-7	TRBV27	ASSNPGQTVQY
TRBJ1-3	TRBV29-1	SVEYMPDNSGNTIY
TRBJ1-1	TRBV2	ASSESRDKAF
TRBJ2-7	TRBV28	ASLGFPYEQY
TRBJ1-1	TRBV7-6	ASSLEGFNTEAF
TRBJ2-2	TRBV14	ASSQVGSYTGELF
TRBJ2-7	TRBV5-6	ASSLGTSGVFYEQY
TRBJ2-7	TRBV4-2	ASSQAGDSSYEQY
TRBJ1-2	TRBV29-1	SVIVVTGGYGYT
TRBJ1-4	TRBV6-1	ASSEGSGGGEKLF
TRBJ1-4	TRBV6-5	ASSYRAGQHEKLF
TRBJ1-1	TRBV5-5	ASSLAGQGPNTEAF
TRBJ1-2	TRBV11-2	ASSLVPGPRYGYT
TRBJ2-5	TRBV12-5	ASGAGTGGLETQY
TRBJ1-4	TRBV27	ASSLSGPPTNEKLF
TRBJ1-1	TRBV10-1	ASSPGNREAF
TRBJ1-5	TRBV2	ASSEKPEGYQPQH
TRBJ1-2	TRBV7-2	ASSLADRSGGGYT
TRBJ2-1	TRBV10-3	AISESMASLAHNEQF
TRBJ2-7	TRBV7-9	ASSSRGSGGREQY
TRBJ1-2	TRBV13	ASSPWFGQPGTGEYGYT
TRBJ2-1	TRBV9	ASSVQGTNNEQF
TRBJ2-3	TRBV18	ASSRLFEREADTQY
TRBJ2-5	TRBV7-6	ASSLSRAGVSETQY
TRBJ2-1	TRBV7-9	ASSLRGEAAGRDNEQF
TRBJ1-5	TRBV19	ASSTLSNQPQH